This TCR beta chain appears in the sequencing data of a study of blood T cell repertoires in COVID-19. Study-level background: Material from acute and convalescent COVID-19 was sourced from the United States, Italy and Spain.

The CDR3 totals 16 residues. Germline CDR1 KGHDR, CDR2 SFDVKD. V was pared by 1 base and J by 8 bases, with 6 bases of the junction left unmatched. Data came from immunoSEQ multiplex PCR; TCRdb stores just in-frame clones and leaves some out. The table has 200,000 to 250,000 clones, approximately 78% seen once; the top ten hold roughly 5.5%. In Seattle, patients joined the study during active infection and were tracked longitudinally. The sequence was collected from a woman between 65 and 79 years old with COVID-19, enrolled during active disease. Sequences were obtained from peripheral blood. V and J are TRBV24-1 and TRBJ2-1; 11 positions match TRBD2. Written as DNA, the CDR3 is TGTGCCACCAGTGATTTTCAAAAGACTAGCGGGGATGAGCAGTTCTTC. Its protein product is CATSDFQKTSGDEQFF.